The rows below give T cell receptor beta chains drawn from one sample of a study of blood T cell repertoires in COVID-19. Some clones are missing from TCRdb's copy, which holds only in-frame ones; the method was immunoSEQ multiplex PCR. The sample contains about 210,000 clones, 65% to 90% of which appear only once. The source material was peripheral blood. These receptors were obtained from a man in his forties or fifties who had recovered from COVID-19. CDR3s include the opening cysteine and the closing phenylalanine or tryptophan. The D gene is left open where the match is weak. The listing skips clone size in some rows; elsewhere it reads once, few, many or a size class.

NA	TRBD1	TRBJ1-2	TRBV6-5	13	TGTGCCAGCAGTTCCAGGGGGCTGAGCGGCTACACCTTC	CASSSRGLSGYTF
NA	NA	TRBJ1-1	TRBV10-3	14	TGTGCCACAAGCGGGGGGGGCAGTTATAGTGAAGCTTTCTTT	CATSGGGSYSEAFF
few	NA	TRBJ1-1	TRBV7-8	14	TGTGCCAGCAGCTTACGACATGCCGGAACTGAAGCTTTCTTT	CASSLRHAGTEAFF
NA	NA	TRBJ2-1	TRBV30	12	TGTGCCTGGACAGGGGAGTACAATGAGCAGTTCTTC	CAWTGEYNEQFF
NA	TRBD1	TRBJ2-7	TRBV7-2	15	TGTGCCAGCAGCTTAGAGGGGACAGGGGCCTACGAGCAGTACTTC	CASSLEGTGAYEQYF
NA	NA	TRBJ1-5	TRBV5-6	15	TGTGCCAGCAGCTTGTTAAGTCAGGGCAATCAGCCCCAGCATTTT	CASSLLSQGNQPQHF
once	TRBD2	TRBJ2-7	TRBV7-2	15	TGTGCCAGCAGCGAACGTAGCGGGAGCTCCTACGAGCAGTACTTC	CASSERSGSSYEQYF
once	TRBD1	TRBJ2-7	TRBV29-1	13	TGCAGCGTTGCAAGGGACAGGGTCTACGAGCAGTACTTC	CSVARDRVYEQYF
NA	NA	TRBJ2-7	TRBV12-3/TRBV12-4	13	TGTGCCAGCAGTTCCGACAGAAGCTACGAGCAGTACTTC	CASSSDRSYEQYF
NA	NA	TRBJ1-1	TRBV7-2	12	TGTGCCAGCAGCCGTCCGGGAGAGAAAGCTTTCTTT	CASSRPGEKAFF
NA	NA	TRBJ2-3	TRBV3-1/TRBV3-2	16	TGTGCCAGCAGCCAGCGTTCAGGGATGTGGACAGATACGCAGTATTTT	CASSQRSGMWTDTQYF
NA	TRBD2	TRBJ2-1	TRBV7-2	15	TGTGCCAGCAGTCTTAGCGGGAGCTCCTACAATGAGCAGTTCTTC	CASSLSGSSYNEQFF
NA	TRBD2	TRBJ2-3	TRBV4-3	17	TGCGCCAGCAGCCAAGACGGAACTAGCGCGGGCACAGATACGCAGTATTTT	CASSQDGTSAGTDTQYF
NA	TRBD1	TRBJ1-1	TRBV19	14	TGTGCCAGTGTGGACAGGGGGCTAAACACTGAAGCTTTCTTT	CASVDRGLNTEAFF
NA	TRBD2	TRBJ2-5	TRBV7-9	16	TGTGCCAGCCGAGGGGAACTCGGACTAGCGGAAGAGACCCAGTACTTC	CASRGELGLAEETQYF
many	NA	TRBJ2-5	TRBV21-1	17	TGTGCCAGCATCCAAAGGTCTGCCGGGACAGGGGAAGAGACCCAGTACTTC	CASIQRSAGTGEETQYF
NA	NA	TRBJ1-2	TRBV18	17	TGTGCCAGCTCACCACGCTTGGGAAGAGGAGGGGCTGGGGGCTACACCTTC	CASSPRLGRGGAGGYTF
NA	TRBD2	TRBJ2-5	TRBV7-2	14	TGTGCCAGCAGCTTAGGACGGGGGGGAGAGACCCAGTACTTC	CASSLGRGGETQYF
NA	NA	TRBJ2-3	TRBV9	14	TGTGCCAGCCAAACTGGTTATCTCACAGATACGCAGTATTTT	CASQTGYLTDTQYF
NA	TRBD1	TRBJ2-5	TRBV9	19	TGTGCCAGCAGCGTAGGTCTGGGCCTGGGACAGGGGGCGCGGGAGACCCAGTACTTC	CASSVGLGLGQGARETQYF
NA	NA	TRBJ2-4	TRBV27	18	TGTGCCAGCAGTTTAGTCAGGGGACCCGCACACCCCAAAAACATTCAGTACTTC	CASSLVRGPAHPKNIQYF
once	TRBD1	TRBJ1-3	TRBV5-4	14	TGTGCCAGCAGCTTGAGACAGGGGGCCGACACCATATATTTT	CASSLRQGADTIYF
NA	NA	TRBJ2-5	TRBV7-8	14	TGTGCCAGCAGCCAAGAGCCCCGCCGGGAGACCCAGTACTTC	CASSQEPRRETQYF
once	NA	TRBJ2-2	TRBV9	15	TGTGCCAGCAGCGTACGGACAGCCGGAACCGGGGAGCTGTTTTTT	CASSVRTAGTGELFF
NA	TRBD1	TRBJ2-7	TRBV6-5	15	TGTGCCAGCAGTTACTCAGCAGGGGGCGTTTCACAGCAGTACTTC	CASSYSAGGVSQQYF
NA	NA	TRBJ1-4	TRBV5-1	15	TGCGCCAGCAGCACCGGGGGAACAACTAATGAAAAACTGTTTTTT	CASSTGGTTNEKLFF
NA	NA	TRBJ1-2	TRBV4-3	14	TGCGCCAGCAGCCAAGAGGGGCCAGACTCAGGCTACACCTTC	CASSQEGPDSGYTF
NA	TRBD2	TRBJ2-7	TRBV7-6	16	TGTGCCAGCAGCTCTCCTAGCGGGAGGGCCCTCGGCGAGCAGTACTTC	CASSSPSGRALGEQYF
NA	NA	TRBJ2-7	TRBV13	15	TGTGCCAGCAGCTTTACAGGGACCTACGGGGGGGAGCAGTACTTC	CASSFTGTYGGEQYF
NA	NA	TRBJ1-1	TRBV6-5	14	TGTGCCAGCAGTTACAGGGCAGGGGTAACTGAAGCTTTCTTT	CASSYRAGVTEAFF
NA	TRBD2	TRBJ2-3	TRBV7-2	18	TGTGCCAGCAGCCCCAGCCCTAGACTAGCGACTAGCACAGATACGCAGTATTTT	CASSPSPRLATSTDTQYF
few	NA	TRBJ1-2	TRBV19	13	TGTGCCAGTAGTATAGTCAAGGAGAGCGGCTACACCTTC	CASSIVKESGYTF
NA	TRBD1	TRBJ1-2	TRBV3-1/TRBV3-2	14	TGTGCCAGCAGCCAACAGGGGGGTAACTATGGCTACACCTTC	CASSQQGGNYGYTF
NA	NA	TRBJ2-4	TRBV10-3	12	TGTGCCATCAGTGGGACAGAAAACATTCAGTACTTC	CAISGTENIQYF
few	NA	TRBJ2-4	TRBV4-1	16	TGCGCCAGCAGCCAAGATGGGAGGGGGGTCAAAAACATTCAGTACTTC	CASSQDGRGVKNIQYF
NA	TRBD1	TRBJ1-3	TRBV7-2	15	TGTGCCAGCAGCTCAGGGGGGAGCTCTGGAAACACCATATATTTT	CASSSGGSSGNTIYF
NA	TRBD1	TRBJ2-7	TRBV7-9	14	TGTGCCAGCAGCTCCGGGACAGGGGATTACGAGCAGTACTTC	CASSSGTGDYEQYF
NA	NA	TRBJ1-1	TRBV9	13	TGTGCCAGCAGCGGCGGGACGGACACTGAAGCTTTCTTT	CASSGGTDTEAFF
NA	NA	TRBJ1-5	TRBV9	16	TGTGCCCAGCGGGGGCGATTCAGCCTTTTGAATCAGCCCCAGCATTTT	CAQRGRFSLLNQPQHF
many	TRBD1	TRBJ1-1	TRBV29-1	12	TGCAGCGTGGACAGGCTGGGAACTGAAGCTTTCTTT	CSVDRLGTEAFF
once	NA	TRBJ1-5	TRBV6-2/TRBV6-3	13	TGTGCCAGCAGTCCACAAGTTGGCCAGCCCCAGCATTTT	CASSPQVGQPQHF
few	NA	TRBJ2-7	TRBV7-9	14	TGTGCCAGCAGCTTCCAAGCTAGCGTCTACGAGCAGTACTTC	CASSFQASVYEQYF
once	TRBD1	TRBJ2-7	TRBV27	13	TGTGCCATCAAACGGACAGGCTCCTACGAGCAGTACTTC	CAIKRTGSYEQYF
NA	NA	TRBJ1-5	TRBV30	13	TGTGCCTGGAGTGTATCAGGGAATCAGCCCCAGCATTTT	CAWSVSGNQPQHF
once	TRBD2	TRBJ2-5	TRBV10-3	17	TGTGCCATCAGTCGAGGACGTGGCGGGGGGGCAGAAGAGACCCAGTACTTC	CAISRGRGGGAEETQYF
NA	TRBD2	TRBJ2-2	TRBV27	20	TGTGCCAGCAGTTATATCCAACTAGCGAGACACAAAGGGAACACCGGGGAGCTGTTTTTT	CASSYIQLARHKGNTGELFF
NA	TRBD1	TRBJ1-2	TRBV27	14	TGTGCCAGCAGACCTTGGACAGGCAACTATGGCTACACCTTC	CASRPWTGNYGYTF
NA	NA	TRBJ2-7	TRBV4-3	13	TGCGCCAGCAGCCCGGGGAGGGGGTACGAGCAGTACTTC	CASSPGRGYEQYF
NA	NA	TRBJ1-2	TRBV7-9	15	TGTGCCAGCAGCTTATTGGAGAGTGGGGCCGGGGGCTACACCTTC	CASSLLESGAGGYTF
NA	TRBD2	TRBJ2-1	TRBV4-1	15	TGCGCCAGCAGCCAATATTTTAGCGGGAGCTATGAGCAGTTCTTC	CASSQYFSGSYEQFF